The present T cell receptor beta chain was sequenced within a study of T cells after yellow fever vaccination (dated by TCRdb to between 2018 and 2021). Background on the whole study: Libraries from fractions with low cell numbers were prepared with the SMART-Seq v4 Ultra Low Input RNA kit. To track T-cell clones before and after primary and booster YFV17D yellow fever vaccination, bulk TCR alpha and beta repertoires were sequenced longitudinally. Two healthy male donors, one aged 18 to 30 and one aged 30 to 40 years, made up the cohort. Blood samples were taken at several timepoints before and after primary and secondary immunization, and bulk PBMC replicates and cell subsets were isolated. General findings and caveats noted by the study authors: A small fraction of clonotypes appeared in both the CD4 and CD8 compartments, likely as a result of convergent recombination. Most clones expanded after primary vaccination were re-detected after the booster (almost 97% of CD4 and approximately 85% of CD8), suggesting broad memory maintenance. Computational filtering was needed because FACS-sorted repertoires could contain abundant contaminating clonotypes from the bulk population. Because only two donors were included in the study, the extent to which the findings can be generalized is limited. The secondary T-cell response was found to be weaker but faster than the primary response, with a peak reached on day 5 rather than on day 15.

Points on this clonotype: Its antigen is unknown. One base away there is no much larger clone; base qualities are not given.

Sample treatment or condition, as interpreted from the label and publication: live attenuated yellow fever vaccine strain. A standard Ficoll-Paque protocol was used to isolate PBMCs from peripheral blood. CD4 and CD8 T-cell fractions were isolated with Dynabeads CD4 and CD8 positive selection kits. TriZol was used to extract RNA from bulk PBMCs, from CD4 and CD8 fractions, and from dextramer-positive and dextramer-negative fractions. Instrument used: Illumina NovaSeq 6000. Synthesis of TCR cDNA relied on 5'RACE template switching, a step that introduced a universal primer site along with unique molecular identifiers. Priming for cDNA synthesis came from both the TCR alpha and TCR beta constant segments. Library amplification involved two PCR steps, and the second step added sample barcodes and sequencing adapters. Sequencing of libraries was performed on Illumina HiSeq 2500 (2x100 bp) or NovaSeq (2x150 bp). On the study's bioinformatics: Reads were demultiplexed and collapsed into UMI consensus sequences with MIGEC, and V(D)J alignment was performed with MiXCR. Vaccine-responding clonotypes were identified with edgeR using replicate PBMC samples, with FDR below 0.01 and a log2 fold change above 5 up to day 15 being required. Bulk clonotypes were assigned CD4 or CD8 identity according to which sequenced CD4 or CD8 repertoire held them at higher abundance. The public reads were reprocessed in TCRdb via fastp at Q25 and MiXCR, keeping in-frame beta chains. Every distinct CDR3 protein forms one entry, paired with its most common genes and DNA. The V and J calls follow TCRdb's processing rather than the paper's. The sample records about 300,000 distinct CDR3 sequences, around 8.6% of which are singletons. About 3.5% of the sample belongs to the ten largest clones.

Trimming at the junction amounts to 4 bases on V and 6 bases on J, and the germline ends lie 19 bases apart. The germline V gene gives CDR1 as MDHEN and CDR2 as SYDVKM. Including the terminal cysteine and valine, the CDR3 comprises 15 residues. Only the CDR3 DNA is retained, 45 bases long and in frame from the first base. The receptor was isolated from a man aged 18 to 29 who received the YFV17D yellow fever vaccine. This specimen was CD4+ T cells sorted from PBMCs, taken 5 days after the yellow fever booster vaccination. The rearranged segments are TRBV28 and TRBJ2-7, and TRBD2 may be the D gene, going by 7 matching bases. The CDR3 region has the sequence CASSSFGAGGPEQYV. The DNA sequence follows: TGTGCCAGCAGTTCGTTTGGGGCCGGGGGGCCCGAGCAGTACGTC.